The 16 T cell receptor beta chains below all came from one sample that was sequenced in a study of CD8 T cells in Susac syndrome. Random hexamers were used to reverse transcribe an amount of roughly 0.45 to 1 ug RNA. One entry per CDR3 protein results from TCRdb running MiXCR on the immunoSEQ multiplex PCR reads. Of about 190,000 distinct CDR3 sequences in the sample, 80% to 95% are singletons; the top ten hold around 0.096%. Sequencing used CD4+ T cells from PBMCs. These TCRs come from a human donor in good health.

V is TRBV24-1 and J is TRBJ2-2; unclear D gene. The germline V gene has CDR1 KGHDR and CDR2 SFDVKD. The ends were cut back, 5 bases at V and 4 bases at J, with 4 bases in the middle. The CDR3 extends over 12 amino acids. CDR3 protein: CATSVGTGELFF. The DNA for the CDR3 is TGTGCCACCAGTGTTGGCACCGGGGAGCTGTTTTTT.

The rearrangement joins TRBV7-9 to TRBJ2-5; 14 nucleotides line up with TRBD2. This CDR3 is built from 15 residues. Germline trimming cut 5 bases from V and 2 bases from J; bases unmatched to any gene: 1. Germline V lookup: CDR1 SEHNR, CDR2 FQNEAQ (reference sequence). CDR3 bases: TGTGCCAGCAGCCGGACTAGCGGGAGGCAAGAGACCCAGTACTTC. Protein product: CASSRTSGRQETQYF.

The CDR3 protein is CSVGQGRPIYF. The CDR3 DNA is TGCAGCGTTGGACAGGGCCGGCCCATATATTTT. The chain employs TRBV29-1 and TRBJ1-3; 7 bases match TRBD1. V gave up 4 bases and J gave up 11 bases; unmatched junction bases: 5. Germline V gene sequence: CDR1 SQVTM, CDR2 ANQGSEA. The CDR3 sequence is 11 residues long. Full variable domain (rest looked up from reference TRBV29-1 and TRBJ1-3): SAVISQKPSRDICQRGTSLTIQCQVDSQVTMMFWYRQQPGQSLTLIATANQGSEATYESGFVIDKFPISRPNLTFSTLTVSNMSPEDSSIYLCSVGQGRPIYFGEGSWLTVV.

This chain joins TRBV19 and TRBJ1-2; 7 nucleotides match TRBD1. The CDR3 is made up of 13 amino acids. The trim removed 5 bases at V and 7 bases at J, leaving 7 bases unmatched. Germline assignment: CDR1 LNHDA and CDR2 SQIVND (reference sequence). The CDR3 protein is CASSQDREFGYTF. The CDR3 nucleotides are TGTGCCAGTAGTCAAGACAGGGAGTTTGGCTACACCTTC.

The chain joins TRBV24-1 to TRBJ2-7; D is unclear. The germline gives CDR1 KGHDR, CDR2 SFDVKD. With 6 bases removed from V and 5 bases from J, the gap between germline ends came to 4 bases. CDR3 length: 10 amino acids. The CDR3 region is CATSYNEQYV. The CDR3 nucleotides are TGTGCCACCAGTTACAACGAGCAGTACGTC.

The chain combines TRBV4-3 with TRBJ2-4, with no clear D. The CDR3 extends over 13 amino acids. From germline, CDR1 is LGHNA and CDR2 YSLEER. Trimming cost V 3 bases and J 9 bases, with 12 bases left between them. The CDR3 region is CASSQIGPGIQYF. In DNA form, the CDR3 reads TGCGCCAGCAGCCAGATTGGGCCTGGCATTCAGTACTTC.

The chain joins TRBV9 to TRBJ2-7; D gene uncertain. Trimming removed 1 base from V and 2 bases from J, with 10 bases in between. Looked up from germline, CDR1 is SGDLS and CDR2 is YYNGEE. This CDR3 is built from 14 residues. The chain's CDR3 is CASSVSPMPYEQYF. For the CDR3, the DNA is TGTGCCAGCAGCGTATCCCCGATGCCCTACGAGCAGTACTTC. Full variable domain (rest looked up from reference TRBV9 and TRBJ2-7): DSGVTQTPKHLITATGQRVTLRCSPRSGDLSVYWYQQSLDQGLQFLIQYYNGEERAKGNILERFSAQQFPDLHSELNLSSLELGDSALYFCASSVSPMPYEQYFGPGTRLTVT.

V and J are TRBV12-3 or TRBV12-4 and TRBJ1-3; D might be TRBD1 (5 bases). Trimming left V 6 bases short and J 4 bases short, with 13 bases between. The CDR3 is made up of 14 amino acids. In nucleotides, the CDR3 is TGTGCCAGCAGCCAGCCAGGGTTGGGAAACACCATATATTTT. Protein: CASSQPGLGNTIYF.

The V gene is TRBV5-1, the J gene TRBJ2-6; 9 positions agree with TRBD1. Looked up from germline, CDR1 is SGHRS and CDR2 is YFSETQ. The junction had 9 bases not matched to a gene; V was cut back by 4 bases and J by 4 bases. There are 17 residues in the CDR3. Here the CDR3 DNA reads TGCGCCAGCAGCCTTGGACAGGGGAGCGCGGGGGCCAACGTCCTGACTTTC. Translated: CASSLGQGSAGANVLTF.

The chain uses TRBV28 and TRBJ2-1; D is ambiguous. The CDR3 is 12 residues long. The germline V gene encodes CDR1 MDHEN and CDR2 SYDVKM. V lost 6 bases, J lost 10 bases, and 13 bases lay in between. CDR3 DNA sequence: TGTGCCAGCAGCACGGGCCCCAGAGAGCAGTTCTTC. Its translation: CASSTGPREQFF. The complete variable domain, with remaining parts taken from reference TRBV28 and TRBJ2-1, reads DVKVTQSSRYLVKRTGEKVFLECVQDMDHENMFWYRQDPGLGLRLIYFSYDVKMKEKGDIPEGYSVSREKKERFSLILESASTNQTSMYLCASSTGPREQFFGPGTRLTVL.

This chain links TRBV14 with TRBJ1-1; D is ambiguous. The CDR3 sequence is 14 residues long. V lost 1 base and J 1 base, leaving 7 bases between the germline ends. In germline, CDR1 is SGHDN, CDR2 FVKESK. In nucleotides, the CDR3 is TGTGCCAGCAGCCAAGCAGGAGAGAACACTGAAGCTTTCTTT. This gives the protein CASSQAGENTEAFF.

The rearrangement uses TRBV20-1 and TRBJ1-6, with TRBD1 matching over 7 bases. The trim removed 6 bases at V and 7 bases at J, leaving 9 bases unmatched. The CDR3 is made up of 14 amino acids. Germline CDR1 DFQATT, CDR2 SNEGSKA (reference sequence). As DNA, the CDR3 is TGCAGTGCCAATCGGGACAGAAAAAATTCACCCCTCCACTTT. Residues: CSANRDRKNSPLHF.

The J gene is TRBJ2-7, the V gene TRBV27, with unresolved D. The V gene lost 3 bases and the J gene lost 1 base, with 7 bases spanning the gap. Germline V gene lookup returns CDR1 MNHEY and CDR2 SMNVEV (reference sequence). The CDR3 runs 13 residues. CDR3: CASSLVLSYEQYF. CDR3 sequence (DNA): TGTGCCAGCAGTTTGGTCCTGTCCTACGAGCAGTACTTC.

The DNA for the CDR3 is TGTGCCAGCAGCCCTAGACAGGGAAGGTACACTGAAGCTTTCTTT. It specifies CASSPRQGRYTEAFF. V is TRBV28 and J is TRBJ1-1; 7 bases match TRBD1. The germline gives CDR1 MDHEN, CDR2 SYDVKM. Unmatched junction bases numbered 10, after V lost 6 bases and J lost 3 bases. This CDR3 contains 15 residues.

This clonotype was detected a few times. This chain uses TRBV30 with TRBJ2-7; D gene ambiguous. This CDR3 spans 11 amino acids. V was clipped by 0 bases and J by 3 bases, with 3 bases between them. The germline V gene encodes CDR1 GTSNPN and CDR2 SVGIG (reference sequence). Here the CDR3 reads CAWSVSYEQYF. DNA of the CDR3: TGTGCCTGGAGTGTTAGCTACGAGCAGTACTTC.

This sequence joins TRBV9 and TRBJ1-1, with 8 bases lining up with TRBD1. CDR3 length equals 13 residues. V lost 6 bases, J lost 4 bases, and 5 bases stayed unmatched. The germline V gene encodes CDR1 SGDLS and CDR2 YYNGEE. In nucleotides, the CDR3 is TGTGCCAGCAACGCAGGGGGCATCACTGAAGCTTTCTTT. This translates into CASNAGGITEAFF.